The 2 T cell receptor beta chains reported below all come from one sample, sequenced in a study of cytomegalovirus exposure and HLA in healthy donors. 13 Jbeta primers and 60 Vbeta primers were used for the PCR. Sequenced by immunoSEQ multiplex PCR; TCRdb stores in-frame clones only, minus some. The sample includes roughly 67,000 clones, roughly 80% of them seen just once. The sequencing sample was made of PBMCs. All receptors derive from a woman in her twenties or thirties in good health and CMV-seronegative.

The chain recombines TRBV20-1 with TRBJ1-1; the D gene is possibly TRBD1 (5 bases). The CDR3 is 11 amino acids. Per the germline V gene, CDR1 is DFQATT and CDR2 is SNEGSKA (reference sequence). V was pared by 6 bases and J by 1 base, with 6 bases between. The CDR3 DNA reads TGCAGTGCCCAGGGGAACACTGAAGCTTTCTTT. Its protein is CSAQGNTEAFF.

This clone showed up just once. CDR3 coding DNA: TGTGCCAGCAGTGAGGACAGGGACTATGGCTACACCTTC. It is translated as CASSEDRDYGYTF. The chain couples TRBV27 to TRBJ1-2, with TRBD1 matching 8 bases. CDR3 size: 13 residues. V lost 5 bases, J lost 3 bases, and 2 bases stayed unmatched. Germline CDR1 is MNHEY and CDR2 is SMNVEV (reference sequence).